This T cell receptor beta chain was sequenced for a study of blood T cells in healthy people across ages. The donors, healthy Caucasians from Russia, were aged roughly 6 to 90. Each donor's blood draw was roughly 10 milliliters of peripheral blood. Per-sample PBMC isolation yielded at least 6.5 million cells. Samples each yielded at least 5.5 micrograms of total RNA. Germline V gene data show CDR1 as MGHDK and CDR2 as SYGVNS. The CDR3 spans 15 residues. With 6 bases removed from V and 2 bases from J, the gap between germline ends came to 13 bases. Then a second PCR, running about 6 to 11 cycles, was carried out with a sample-barcoded 5' primer and a J-beta primer mix. One entry per CDR3 protein, called by TCRdb with MiXCR from the 5' RACE reads. The table shows some 1.4 million distinct CDR3 sequences, with 42% occurring only once.

What was sequenced was blood. The rearrangement uses TRBV25-1 and TRBJ2-2, with D perhaps TRBD2 (6 bases). This receptor was obtained from a woman between 18 and 29 years old in good health. The CDR3 bases are TGTGCCAGCAGAAGTCCCGGGACTAACACCGGGGAGCTGTTTTTT. This translates into CASRSPGTNTGELFF.